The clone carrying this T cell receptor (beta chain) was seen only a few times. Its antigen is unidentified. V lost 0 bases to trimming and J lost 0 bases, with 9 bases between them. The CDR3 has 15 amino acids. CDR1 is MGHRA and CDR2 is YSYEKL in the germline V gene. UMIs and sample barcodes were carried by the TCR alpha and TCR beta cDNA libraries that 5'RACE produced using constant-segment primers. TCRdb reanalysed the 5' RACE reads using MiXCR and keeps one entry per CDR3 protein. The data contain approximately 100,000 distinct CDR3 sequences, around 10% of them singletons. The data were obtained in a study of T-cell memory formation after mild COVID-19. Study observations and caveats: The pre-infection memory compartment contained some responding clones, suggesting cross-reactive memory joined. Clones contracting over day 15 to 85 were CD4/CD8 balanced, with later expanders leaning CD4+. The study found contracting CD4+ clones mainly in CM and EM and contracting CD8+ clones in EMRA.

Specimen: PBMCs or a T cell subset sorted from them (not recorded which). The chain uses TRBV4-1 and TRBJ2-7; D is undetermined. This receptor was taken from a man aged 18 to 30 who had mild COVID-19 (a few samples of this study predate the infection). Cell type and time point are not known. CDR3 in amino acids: CASSQDISPSYEQYV. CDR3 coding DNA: TGCGCCAGCAGCCAAGACATCTCCCCCTCCTACGAGCAGTACGTC.